The following is a T cell receptor (beta chain) sequence with its context. As yet, its antigen is unknown. There are 15 residues in the CDR3. CDR1 MNHEY and CDR2 SMNVEV come from the germline V gene (reference sequence). V shed 4 bases and J shed 4 bases, with 14 bases lying between them. Sequencing was performed with immunoSEQ multiplex PCR; in TCRdb, only in-frame clones are kept and a portion is missing. The top ten hold 15% to 20% of the sample, which has 19,000 or so clones, around 85% seen once. The data were taken from a study of OX40 agonist ivuxolimab in advanced cancers. Whole-study context: Patients took ivuxolimab, an agonistic anti-OX40 (CD134) antibody. Hepatocellular carcinoma, melanoma, renal cell or head and neck cancer affected the dose-escalation patients.

Systemic immunosuppression or autoimmune disease history was grounds to exclude patients. Study-level results: People who partly responded at 0.1-3.0 mg/kg had some of the least clonal expansion seen.

The source was CD4+ or CD8+ T cells sorted from blood, collected in a trial of the OX40 agonist ivuxolimab. This clonotype originated in an adult with an advanced solid tumor such as melanoma, head and neck, liver or kidney cancer. The chain is built from TRBV27 and TRBJ2-1; D gene ambiguous. Here the CDR3 DNA reads TGTGCCAGCAGTTCGGTACACACGATTTACAATGAGCAGTTCTTC. Residues: CASSSVHTIYNEQFF.